The 24 T cell receptor beta chains reported below all come from one sample, sequenced in a study of spatial heterogeneity in lung cancer (dated by TCRdb to about 2019). The library relied on 5' RACE. TCRdb lists the instrument as NextSeq 500. TCRdb reanalyzed the raw reads on its own, using fastp at Q25 for trimming and MiXCR for clone calling, and kept in-frame beta chains. CDR3 protein sequences are deduplicated, and each keeps its most common genes and DNA. This sample holds roughly 91,000 distinct CDR3 sequences; approximately 21% were observed only once. The ten largest clones take up 5% to 7.5% of the sample. In the paper's terms, the time point label means: sample taken at primary tumor resection. TCR sequencing used whole RNA extracted from tumor and nontumor lung tissue, or from cryopreserved PBMC samples, without cell sorting. The material was PBMCs, obtained at surgery. Receptors were obtained from a male donor with early-stage non-small cell lung cancer.

This clonotype was seen more than once but under ten times. The chain couples TRBV28 to TRBJ2-3; D is perhaps TRBD2 (7 bases). CDR1 and CDR2 from the germline V gene are MDHEN and SYDVKM. The V gene lost 3 bases and the J gene lost 2 bases, with 12 bases spanning the gap. This CDR3 is 15 amino acids long. For the CDR3, the DNA is TGTGCCAGCAGTTTGGGCGGGGGCCTCACAGATACGCAGTATTTT. Translating gives CASSLGGGLTDTQYF.

This clonotype was picked up a small number of times. The chain combines TRBV28 with TRBJ2-1, with 10 nucleotides matching TRBD1. V dropped 6 bases and J dropped 9; count of bases not matched to a gene: 11. Germline CDR1 MDHEN, CDR2 SYDVKM. CDR3 length: 15 residues. The CDR3 bases are TGTGCCAGCAGCGGACCGGGACAGGGGCGTACTGAGCAGTTCTTC. Translated, it gives CASSGPGQGRTEQFF.

V gene TRBV2 combines with J gene TRBJ2-2; no reliable D call. Germline V CDR1 and CDR2: SNHLY, FYNNEI. Trimming stripped 4 bases from V and 2 bases from J, with 11 bases between. CDR3 length equals 15 residues. This chain's CDR3 is CASSGLGFNTGELFF. CDR3 nucleotides: TGTGCCAGCAGTGGGCTGGGGTTTAACACCGGGGAGCTGTTTTTT.

This clonotype was seen ten or more times. The chain has TRBV12-3 or TRBV12-4 and TRBJ1-2; D is possibly TRBD1 (5 bases). This CDR3 is built from 14 residues. The V end lost 6 bases, the J end lost 4 bases, and 15 bases lay between the germline ends. The CDR3 spells CASSPQEGLYGYTF. In nucleotides, the CDR3 is TGTGCCAGCAGCCCTCAGGAGGGACTCTATGGCTACACCTTC.

This chain links TRBV11-3 with TRBJ1-2; TRBD1 matches 9 bases. This CDR3 comprises 16 residues. CDR1 and CDR2 from the germline V gene are SGHNT and YENEEA. The junction had 14 bases not matched to a gene; V was cut back by 5 bases and J by 7 bases. The CDR3 here is CASSPGQGAGTTGYTF. CDR3 bases: TGTGCCAGCAGCCCGGGACAGGGCGCGGGAACGACTGGCTACACCTTC. Looking up the rest from reference TRBV11-3 and TRBJ1-2 gives the full variable domain: EAGVVQSPRYKIIEKKQPVAFWCNPISGHNTLYWYLQNLGQGPELLIRYENEEAVDDSQLPKDRFSAERLKGVDSTLKIQPAELGDSAVYLCASSPGQGAGTTGYTFGSGTRLTVV.

In its sample, this clonotype was seen a few times. The chain has TRBV20-1 and TRBJ2-5; 16 bases agree with TRBD2. The CDR3 length is 17 residues. With V trimmed by 3 bases and J by 2 bases, 6 bases remained unmatched. CDR1 is DFQATT and CDR2 is SNEGSKA in the germline V gene (reference sequence). The CDR3 DNA reads as TGCAGTGCTAGCTCCGGGACTAGCGGGAGGGCTCAAGAGACCCAGTACTTC. It yields the protein CSASSGTSGRAQETQYF.

This clonotype was picked up a small number of times. The chain links TRBV19 to TRBJ2-5; the D gene is possibly TRBD2 (5 bases). The V end was cut by 1 base, the J end by 7 bases, with 10 bases between. The CDR3 runs to 13 residues. The V gene's germline CDR1 is LNHDA and CDR2 SQIVND (reference sequence). The CDR3 protein is CASSIGGSGTQYF. CDR3 DNA: TGTGCCAGTAGTATAGGAGGGAGCGGGACCCAGTACTTC.

This clonotype was counted only a few times. The V call is TRBV30, the J call TRBJ2-7; TRBD2 matches 12 bases. The CDR3 contains 14 residues. Germline CDR1 reads GTSNPN; CDR2 reads SVGIG (reference sequence). V trimming: 3 bases; J trimming: 1 base; junction bases outside the gene matches: 1. The CDR3 spells CAWRLAGGSYEQYF. The CDR3 coding sequence is TGTGCCTGGAGGCTAGCGGGAGGGTCCTACGAGCAGTACTTC.

A few counts support this clonotype. The chain is built from TRBV20-1 and TRBJ2-1; 10 bases are a match to TRBD2. Germline CDR1 DFQATT, CDR2 SNEGSKA (reference sequence). This CDR3 comprises 15 residues. V shed 3 bases, J shed 6 bases, and the junction held 8 bases outside the gene matches. CDR3 loop: CSARGGLASRNEQFF. The DNA of the CDR3 is TGCAGTGCTAGGGGGGGACTAGCGAGTCGCAATGAGCAGTTCTTC.

The chain has TRBV29-1 and TRBJ2-7; 11 bases are a match to TRBD2. The CDR3 is 14 residues long. After removal of 4 bases from V and 10 bases from J, the junction contained 12 bases not matched to a gene. Germline-derived CDR1 and CDR2 are SQVTM and ANQGSEA. CDR3 sequence (DNA): TGCAGCGTTGTACTAGCGGGGGCCACAGCCTTTCAGTACTTC. Protein product: CSVVLAGATAFQYF.

The V and J genes are TRBV27 and TRBJ1-6; no clear D. The CDR3 sequence is 14 residues long. Trimming took off 8 bases at V and 7 bases at J, with 15 bases between the two ends. Germline values: CDR1 MNHEY, CDR2 SMNVEV (reference sequence). CDR3 protein: CASSTTVKNSPLHF. CDR3 DNA sequence: TGTGCCAGCTCAACTACGGTCAAGAATTCACCCCTCCACTTT.

V gene TRBV5-4 combines with J gene TRBJ2-3, with TRBD2 identical over 14 bases. Unmatched junction bases numbered 2, after V lost 4 bases and J lost 1 base. The CDR3 totals 16 residues. Germline lookup yields CDR1 SGHNT and CDR2 YYREEE (reference sequence). CDR3 loop: CASSRLAGGGTDTQYF. The CDR3 DNA sequence: TGTGCCAGCAGCCGACTAGCGGGGGGGGGCACAGATACGCAGTATTTT.

This chain uses TRBV7-6 with TRBJ2-5, with D uncertain. Per the germline V gene, CDR1 is SGHVS and CDR2 is FNYEAQ. V dropped 5 bases and J dropped 2 bases, with 6 bases sitting between them. This CDR3 is built from 12 residues. The CDR3 DNA is TGTGCCAGCAGCCTTAAACAAGAGACCCAGTACTTC. Amino acid sequence: CASSLKQETQYF.

This chain connects TRBV7-9 to TRBJ2-2; 11 nucleotides agree with TRBD1. The CDR3 sequence is 18 residues long. Germline loops: CDR1 SEHNR, CDR2 FQNEAQ (reference sequence). Trimming cost V 4 bases and J 4 bases; bases outside gene matches: 11. The chain's CDR3 is CASSSIGQGARGTGELFF. The CDR3 DNA is TGTGCCAGCAGCTCCATCGGACAGGGGGCGCGTGGCACCGGGGAGCTGTTTTTT.

This chain connects TRBV27 to TRBJ1-1; TRBD1 might be the D (5 bases). The V end lost 6 bases, the J end lost 10 bases, and 24 bases lay between the germline ends. The CDR3 spans 15 residues. CDR1 MNHEY and CDR2 SMNVEV come from the germline V gene (reference sequence). The CDR3 here is CASSPPGRALMGAFF. The CDR3 region has the DNA TGTGCCAGCAGCCCCCCCGGCAGGGCCCTGATGGGAGCTTTCTTT.

The chain joins TRBV18 to TRBJ2-3; either TRBD1 or TRBD2 may supply D (5 bases each). V lost 2 bases, J lost 7 bases, and 7 bases lay in between. This CDR3 comprises 12 residues. CDR1 and CDR2 from the germline V gene are KGHSH and LQKENI. The CDR3 DNA reads TGTGCCAGCTCACCAGGGGGATATACGCAGTATTTT. It is translated as CASSPGGYTQYF.

The chain uses TRBV3-1 and TRBJ2-3; 10 bases are shared with TRBD2. After removal of 0 bases from V and 5 bases from J, the junction contained 5 bases not matched to a gene. This CDR3 region has 16 residues. The germline V gene encodes CDR1 LGHDT and CDR2 YNNKEL (reference sequence). CDR3 coding DNA: TGTGCCAGCAGCCAAGATCTAGCGGGAGACATAGATACGCAGTATTTT. Amino acids: CASSQDLAGDIDTQYF.

The chain joins TRBV3-1 to TRBJ2-3, with TRBD2 matching over 7 bases. Trimming took 0 bases from V and 2 from J; bases not matched to a gene: 5. CDR1 and CDR2 (germline): LGHDT, YNNKEL (reference sequence). This CDR3 comprises 16 residues. As DNA, the CDR3 is TGTGCCAGCAGCCAAGATGCGGGAGCCACCACAGATACGCAGTATTTT. Translating gives CASSQDAGATTDTQYF.

At least ten counts were recorded for this clonotype. The V call is TRBV11-2, the J call TRBJ2-2; the D is unclear. Looked up from germline, CDR1 is SGHAT and CDR2 is FQNNGV. The CDR3 contains 13 residues. Trimming pared 5 bases from V and 2 bases from J, leaving 6 bases between. The CDR3 loop is CASSTINTGELFF. The CDR3 DNA is TGTGCCAGCAGCACCATTAACACCGGGGAGCTGTTTTTT. The full variable domain, completed using reference TRBV11-2 and TRBJ2-2, is EAGVAQSPRYKIIEKRQSVAFWCNPISGHATLYWYQQILGQGPKLLIQFQNNGVVDDSQLPKDRFSAERLKGVDSTLKIQPAKLEDSAVYLCASSTINTGELFFGEGSRLTVL.

The rearrangement links TRBV5-1 to TRBJ2-3; D not certain. Germline V gene lookup returns CDR1 SGHRS and CDR2 YFSETQ. Trimming removed 4 bases at V and 4 bases at J, with 16 bases between. The CDR3 covers 15 residues. In DNA, the CDR3 is TGCGCCAGCAGCCCCCTTACATCTCAGGCAGATACGCAGTATTTT. As protein: CASSPLTSQADTQYF.

This clonotype has at least ten counts. This chain uses TRBV7-8 with TRBJ1-5; D remains unclear. This CDR3 contains 15 residues. The germline V and J ends were trimmed by 1 base and 8 bases, with 15 bases remaining between them. CDR1 and CDR2 from the germline V gene are SGHVS and FQNEAQ. CDR3 residues: CASSLGESGVEPQHF. In DNA, the CDR3 is TGTGCCAGCAGCTTAGGGGAGTCGGGTGTAGAGCCCCAGCATTTT.

This clonotype was seen a handful of times. The chain couples TRBV9 to TRBJ2-2; D perhaps matches TRBD2 (6 bases). V was clipped by 2 bases and J by 5 bases, with 19 bases between them. This CDR3 comprises 17 residues. Germline CDR1 reads SGDLS; CDR2 reads YYNGEE. CDR3 residues: CASSVTLGDFLTGELFF. The CDR3 DNA sequence: TGTGCCAGCAGCGTTACACTGGGGGACTTCCTGACCGGGGAGCTGTTTTTT.

This clonotype was recorded many times. CDR3 amino acids: CASSYGRGFSYEQYF. DNA of the CDR3: TGTGCCAGCAGTTACGGCAGGGGGTTCTCCTACGAGCAGTACTTC. The rearrangement uses TRBV6-5 and TRBJ2-7; 7 nucleotides align to TRBD1. This CDR3 comprises 15 residues. Trimming cost V 2 bases and J 0 bases; bases outside gene matches: 4. Germline values: CDR1 MNHEY, CDR2 SVGAGI.

V usage is TRBV5-1 and J usage is TRBJ2-2; possibly TRBD2 for D (6 bases). The CDR3 covers 16 residues. The V end lost 0 bases, the J end lost 4 bases, and 13 bases lay between the germline ends. Germline assignment: CDR1 SGHRS and CDR2 YFSETQ. The CDR3 coding sequence is TGCGCCAGCAGCTTGGGGCTAGCGCCTTTCACCGGGGAGCTGTTTTTT. Residues: CASSLGLAPFTGELFF.